This TCR beta chain was sequenced in a study of T cell responses to AZD1222 COVID-19 vaccine. General observations from the study: Epitopes outside B.1.351 and B.1.1.7 mutated regions reportedly drew nearly half of spike TCRs. White British donors predominated, females outnumbered males, and clonal diversity was possibly underestimated. No day 14 peak samples; only post-peak repertoires were characterized.

Germline trimming cut 4 bases from V and 8 bases from J; bases unmatched to any gene: 11. CDR1 SGDLS and CDR2 YYNGEE come from the germline V gene. This CDR3 comprises 15 residues. This clone has a single count. What it recognizes is unknown. The assay was immunoSEQ multiplex PCR, and TCRdb's table has in-frame clones only and misses some. The sample comprises 70,000 to 90,000 clones, more than 70% of which are singletons, and more than 8.5% rests with the top ten. The source is an adult in good health. The chain carries TRBV9 and TRBJ2-1; 8 bases are shared with TRBD2. The sequencing here drew on peripheral blood, taken on day 0 of AZD1222 vaccination. The CDR3 coding sequence is TGTGCCAGCAGCATCGGATGGACTAGCCTGGATGAGCAGTTCTTC. Protein product: CASSIGWTSLDEQFF.